This TCR beta chain was identified in a study of a mutant IDH1 vaccine in newly diagnosed glioma (dated by TCRdb to about 2021). As for the study more broadly: Of the approximately 35 treated patients, roughly 60% were male and around 40% were female, and a mean age of 40.4 years was recorded. Prior to enrollment, standard therapy consisting of radiotherapy alone, temozolomide alone, or radiochemotherapy with temozolomide had been administered to patients, with the combination being received by most patients. Peripheral blood was collected at six visits: V03 (baseline), V05, V07, V10, V12 and V13. Longitudinal TCRB deep sequencing was performed for 25 to 30 treated patients wherever samples were available for exploratory analyses.

The time point label here, explained by the study, means: baseline, week 1 (first vaccination visit). Reading the label with the study, this specimen's treatment or condition is: pre-vaccination baseline after standard-of-care therapy. Newly diagnosed WHO grade 3 or 4 IDH1-mutant astrocytomas showing loss of nuclear ATRX were present in the donors. The samples were drawn from NOA16, a multicentre, single-arm, open-label phase I trial in Germany that tested a mutant IDH1 peptide vaccine in humans for the first time. Visit V03 blood draws served as the baseline sample for immunogenicity testing. Genomic DNA for TCRB sequencing was extracted from EDTA blood using the DNeasy Blood and Tissue Kit. This clone was found a few times. The specificity of this receptor is unknown. Base qualities are not at hand, and no much larger clone is one base apart. The library was built by means of the immunoSEQ multiplex PCR assay. The hsTCRB Kit was used according to the manufacturer's protocol to amplify rearranged TCR beta chain sequences. TCRB libraries were sequenced on an Illumina MiSeq. Turning to the authors' computational methods: The proprietary platform of the kit vendor was used for demultiplexing, trimming and gene mapping. TCRdb obtained this table from immuneACCESS and retained in-frame rearrangements with V and J assigned. These tables miss some clones; where compared with another copy, unresolved V genes account for less than half of the shortfall, and the remainder is unexplained. V and J calls and clone size are those listed in that table; D and trimming were worked out from the DNA. The sample table contains about 92,000 clones; only one count was recorded for just under 80% of them. Of the sample, approximately 7.6% is held by the ten largest clones.

The investigation overall reported the following: It was noted by the authors that analyses of patient blood samples could not be reproduced owing to sample limitations. Pseudoprogression seemed to be unrelated to changes in the top peripheral T cell clonotypes found by TCRB sequencing. PBMC samples for TCRB deep sequencing were selected based on availability. Across multiple MHC alleles, vaccine-induced immune responses were seen in nearly 95% of patients.

From a lookup of the germline V gene, CDR1 and CDR2 are MNHEY and SVGAGI. V was cut back by 6 bases and J by 11 bases, leaving a gap of 16 bases between them. The CDR3 numbers 12 residues from cysteine through phenylalanine. Only CDR3 DNA remains: 36 bases, in frame from the first base. The receptor was isolated from a man aged 35-49 years with glioma. Material: PBMCs, obtained from a glioma patient treated with radiotherapy, temozolomide or both. The rearrangement joined TRBV6-5 to TRBJ1-1; the D gene is perhaps TRBD1, from 5 matching bases. The bases are TGTGCCAGCAGCTCCCCGGGGACCCAGGCTTTCTTT. This gives the protein CASSSPGTQAFF.